By sample share, the clone carrying this TCR beta chain is medium-sized (0.01 to 0.1%). Its antigen is unidentified. BIOMED2 TRB-A/B primer pools were used in multiplex TRB PCR. TCRdb reprocessed the multiplex PCR reads with MiXCR, giving one entry per CDR3 protein. The data contain approximately 2,000 distinct CDR3 sequences, 23% of them singletons. From blood, about 240-500 ng of genomic DNA served as TRB template. These data originate in a study of T and B cells in COVID-19 patients. Whole-study findings and limits: Clonality of TRB repertoires was high in active COVID-19; recovery brought above-healthy diversity and richness.

This sequence was found in a human donor with active COVID-19. What was sequenced was blood.

In DNA form, the CDR3 reads TGTGCCAGCAGTCCCGGGACACCCACACAGCAGCCCCAGCATTTT. It is translated as CASSPGTPTQQPQHF. The V and J genes are TRBV6-6 and TRBJ1-5; D possibly corresponds to TRBD1 (6 bases). The CDR3 runs to 15 residues. Between the trimmed V and J ends, which lost 5 bases and 7 bases, there was a span of 18 bases. Germline V CDR1 and CDR2: MNHNY, SVGAGI (reference sequence).